A selection of T cell receptor beta chains follows, all from one sample in a study of blood T cells in healthy people across ages. TCRdb redid the calling of the 5' RACE reads with MiXCR, one entry per CDR3 protein. In the table there are under 800,000 distinct CDR3 sequences, roughly 47% of which are singletons. The sample consisted of blood. These receptors all stem from a woman aged 55-69 years in good health. The CDR3 runs from the conserved cysteine through the conserved F or W. Fields, in order: J gene, D gene, V gene, clone size, CDR3 DNA, CDR3 protein. The D gene is left open where the match is weak. Expanded clones are given a class, and other clones once, few, many or no size at all.

J gene: TRBJ2-5
D gene: TRBD1
V gene: TRBV3-1
clone size: NA
CDR3 DNA: TGTGCCAGCAGCCAAAGACAGGGTGGGTACCAAGAGACCCAGTACTTC
CDR3 protein: CASSQRQGGYQETQYF

J gene: TRBJ2-2
D gene: TRBD2
V gene: TRBV2
clone size: NA
CDR3 DNA: TGTGCCAGCAGTGAACAGACTAGCGGGCTTACCGGGGAGCTGTTTTTT
CDR3 protein: CASSEQTSGLTGELFF

J gene: TRBJ2-6
D gene: NA
V gene: TRBV28
clone size: NA
CDR3 DNA: TGTGCCGGCAGTTTAGGAGGGGGTGGGGCCAACGTCCTGACTTTC
CDR3 protein: CAGSLGGGGANVLTF

J gene: TRBJ1-1
D gene: NA
V gene: TRBV28
clone size: NA
CDR3 DNA: TGTGCCGCTGTGCGCCGCGAAGCTTTCTTT
CDR3 protein: CAAVRREAFF

J gene: TRBJ2-7
D gene: TRBD1
V gene: TRBV20-1
clone size: NA
CDR3 DNA: TGCAGTGCTAGGAACCCGGGACAGGGGGTCAACGAGCAGTACTTC
CDR3 protein: CSARNPGQGVNEQYF

J gene: TRBJ2-3
D gene: TRBD2
V gene: TRBV28
clone size: NA
CDR3 DNA: TGTGCCAGCAGCCGGGGCGGGAGGCTTACAGATACGCAGTATTTT
CDR3 protein: CASSRGGRLTDTQYF

J gene: TRBJ2-6
D gene: NA
V gene: TRBV7-9
clone size: once
CDR3 DNA: TGTGCCAGCAGCCCCCTAGCATCCCAAGGGGCCAACGTCCTGACTTTC
CDR3 protein: CASSPLASQGANVLTF

J gene: TRBJ2-3
D gene: TRBD2
V gene: TRBV20-1
clone size: few
CDR3 DNA: TGCAGTGGCCTAGCGGGGGGCCACACAGATACGCAGTATTTT
CDR3 protein: CSGLAGGHTDTQYF

J gene: TRBJ1-1
D gene: NA
V gene: TRBV7-2
clone size: NA
CDR3 DNA: TGTGCCAGCAGTCGACAGGTTGAAGCTTTCTTT
CDR3 protein: CASSRQVEAFF

J gene: TRBJ2-7
D gene: NA
V gene: TRBV4-3
clone size: NA
CDR3 DNA: TGCGCCAGCAGCCAAGTTGTATCGAACGAGCAGTACTTC
CDR3 protein: CASSQVVSNEQYF

J gene: TRBJ2-6
D gene: NA
V gene: TRBV12-3/TRBV12-4
clone size: NA
CDR3 DNA: TGTGCCAGCAGTATCACAGCAGACGGGGCCAACGTCATGACTTTC
CDR3 protein: CASSITADGANVMTF

J gene: TRBJ2-3
D gene: TRBD2
V gene: TRBV4-1
clone size: NA
CDR3 DNA: TGCGCCAGCAGCCAAGGTGCTAGCGGCTCAAGAGATACGCAGTATTTT
CDR3 protein: CASSQGASGSRDTQYF

J gene: TRBJ2-1
D gene: TRBD1
V gene: TRBV7-3
clone size: few
CDR3 DNA: TGTGCCAGCAGCTTAGGACAGGATTACAATGAGCAGTTCTTC
CDR3 protein: CASSLGQDYNEQFF

J gene: TRBJ2-3
D gene: NA
V gene: TRBV4-1
clone size: NA
CDR3 DNA: TGCGCCAGCAGCCAAGATAGAGTGACCCCCCTGCTGCCAGATACGCAGTATTTT
CDR3 protein: CASSQDRVTPLLPDTQYF

J gene: TRBJ1-1
D gene: NA
V gene: TRBV25-1
clone size: few
CDR3 DNA: TGTGCCAGCAGTGAATCCCGTTTATCACTGGGGATGAACACTGAAGCTTTCTTT
CDR3 protein: CASSESRLSLGMNTEAFF

J gene: TRBJ2-1
D gene: TRBD2
V gene: TRBV3-1
clone size: few
CDR3 DNA: TGTGCCAGCAGCCAAGATGGTCTAGCGGGCGGGGGGGAGCAGTTCTTC
CDR3 protein: CASSQDGLAGGGEQFF

J gene: TRBJ1-1
D gene: NA
V gene: TRBV28
clone size: few
CDR3 DNA: TGTGCCGGAGGGGGGAACACTGAAGCTTTCTTT
CDR3 protein: CAGGGNTEAFF

J gene: TRBJ2-1
D gene: TRBD2
V gene: TRBV4-3
clone size: NA
CDR3 DNA: TGCGCCAGCAGCCAAGAACAGACTAGCGGTTACAATGAGCAGTTCTTC
CDR3 protein: CASSQEQTSGYNEQFF

J gene: TRBJ1-1
D gene: NA
V gene: TRBV6-5
clone size: few
CDR3 DNA: TGTGCCAGCAGTTACTCTTCCGCAGGGGATGGGAACACTGAAGCTTTCTTT
CDR3 protein: CASSYSSAGDGNTEAFF

J gene: TRBJ2-2
D gene: TRBD1
V gene: TRBV7-7
clone size: NA
CDR3 DNA: TGTGCTAGCAGCTTAGAGGGACAGGATTTCACCGGGGAGCTGTTTTTT
CDR3 protein: CASSLEGQDFTGELFF

J gene: TRBJ1-2
D gene: TRBD1
V gene: TRBV4-3
clone size: NA
CDR3 DNA: TGCGCCAGCAGCCAAGATAGGGTCGGGACAGGGGGCTTCGGGGCGAACTACACCTTC
CDR3 protein: CASSQDRVGTGGFGANYTF

J gene: TRBJ1-2
D gene: NA
V gene: TRBV3-1
clone size: NA
CDR3 DNA: TGTGCCAGCAGCCAAGACCCGGGGGCTGTCTATGGCTACACCTTC
CDR3 protein: CASSQDPGAVYGYTF

J gene: TRBJ1-4
D gene: NA
V gene: TRBV3-1
clone size: NA
CDR3 DNA: TGTGCCAGCAGCCAAGTCGGGGGTGGGGAAAAACTGTTTTTT
CDR3 protein: CASSQVGGGEKLFF

J gene: TRBJ2-5
D gene: NA
V gene: TRBV4-1
clone size: NA
CDR3 DNA: TGCGCCAGCAGCCAAGAAAGACAGGGAGGGGAGACCCAGTACTTC
CDR3 protein: CASSQERQGGETQYF

J gene: TRBJ1-2
D gene: NA
V gene: TRBV7-9
clone size: NA
CDR3 DNA: TGTGCCAGCAGCCCCCCGTGGGGGCGCGACTATGGCTACACCTTC
CDR3 protein: CASSPPWGRDYGYTF

J gene: TRBJ2-5
D gene: TRBD1
V gene: TRBV6-5
clone size: NA
CDR3 DNA: TGTGCCAGCAGTTACTCTGCTACAGGGGATGGGACCCAGTACTTC
CDR3 protein: CASSYSATGDGTQYF

J gene: TRBJ2-1
D gene: TRBD2
V gene: TRBV20-1
clone size: NA
CDR3 DNA: TGCAGTGCTTCCCCGGGGGTAGCGGGAGGTGGCAATGAGCAGTTCTTC
CDR3 protein: CSASPGVAGGGNEQFF

J gene: TRBJ1-2
D gene: TRBD1
V gene: TRBV5-1
clone size: few
CDR3 DNA: TGCGCCAGCAGCGAAAACGACAGGGCCGGCTACACCTTC
CDR3 protein: CASSENDRAGYTF

J gene: TRBJ1-5
D gene: NA
V gene: TRBV12-3/TRBV12-4
clone size: NA
CDR3 DNA: TGTGCCAGCAGTATTAACAGGGATCAGCCCCAGCATTTT
CDR3 protein: CASSINRDQPQHF

J gene: TRBJ2-1
D gene: NA
V gene: TRBV30
clone size: NA
CDR3 DNA: TGTGCCTGGAGTGTCCCGGGTGAGCCTGAGCAGTTCTTC
CDR3 protein: CAWSVPGEPEQFF

J gene: TRBJ2-5
D gene: TRBD1
V gene: TRBV6-6
clone size: NA
CDR3 DNA: TGTGCCAGCAGTTACGGGACAGAGGGCCAAGAGACCCAGTACTTC
CDR3 protein: CASSYGTEGQETQYF

J gene: TRBJ1-1
D gene: TRBD1
V gene: TRBV12-3/TRBV12-4
clone size: once
CDR3 DNA: TGTGCCAGCCAGGGGGCCCGCCGGATGAACACTGAAGCTTTCTTT
CDR3 protein: CASQGARRMNTEAFF

J gene: TRBJ2-3
D gene: NA
V gene: TRBV12-3/TRBV12-4
clone size: NA
CDR3 DNA: TGTGCCAGCAGTCTTAGCCGGTCCCTCACAGATACGCAGTATTTT
CDR3 protein: CASSLSRSLTDTQYF

J gene: TRBJ2-1
D gene: TRBD2
V gene: TRBV24-1
clone size: NA
CDR3 DNA: TGTGCCACCAGTGATCCCAGGACTAGTTTTGGGCAGTTCTTC
CDR3 protein: CATSDPRTSFGQFF

J gene: TRBJ2-7
D gene: NA
V gene: TRBV6-2/TRBV6-3
clone size: NA
CDR3 DNA: TGTGCCAGCAGTTACCTGGGTTCCCCCTACGAGCAGTACTTC
CDR3 protein: CASSYLGSPYEQYF

J gene: TRBJ2-7
D gene: NA
V gene: TRBV20-1
clone size: NA
CDR3 DNA: TGCAGTGCTAGAGAGGACGGGACTGCTAGCTCCTACGAGCAGTACTTC
CDR3 protein: CSAREDGTASSYEQYF

J gene: TRBJ2-2
D gene: TRBD2
V gene: TRBV7-2
clone size: few
CDR3 DNA: TGTGCCAGCAGTGCAACTAGCGGGGGGGCCTACGGGGAGCTGTTTTTT
CDR3 protein: CASSATSGGAYGELFF

J gene: TRBJ2-7
D gene: NA
V gene: TRBV20-1
clone size: NA
CDR3 DNA: TGCAGTGCTAGGATAGGCCTCGTCGAGCAGTACTTC
CDR3 protein: CSARIGLVEQYF

J gene: TRBJ2-7
D gene: TRBD2
V gene: TRBV7-2
clone size: NA
CDR3 DNA: TGTGCCAGCAGCTTAAAAGCGGGGGGTTTAACGTCCTACGAGCAGTACTTC
CDR3 protein: CASSLKAGGLTSYEQYF

J gene: TRBJ1-2
D gene: TRBD1
V gene: TRBV7-2
clone size: few
CDR3 DNA: TGTGCCAGCAGCTTCAGACAGGGGGCACTTGACTATGGCTACACCTTC
CDR3 protein: CASSFRQGALDYGYTF

J gene: TRBJ2-3
D gene: NA
V gene: TRBV25-1
clone size: many
CDR3 DNA: TGTGCCAGCAGCCCCGGTTCCCCAGATACGCAGTATTTT
CDR3 protein: CASSPGSPDTQYF

J gene: TRBJ2-3
D gene: NA
V gene: TRBV3-1
clone size: NA
CDR3 DNA: TGTGCCAGCAGCCAACAGGGTCCCACAGATACGCAGTATTTT
CDR3 protein: CASSQQGPTDTQYF

J gene: TRBJ1-2
D gene: NA
V gene: TRBV29-1
clone size: few
CDR3 DNA: TGCAGCGTCGCGCTGGTCTATGGCTACACCTTC
CDR3 protein: CSVALVYGYTF

J gene: TRBJ2-7
D gene: NA
V gene: TRBV7-9
clone size: few
CDR3 DNA: TGTGCCAGCCTCCGGACAACCTACGAGCAGTACTTC
CDR3 protein: CASLRTTYEQYF

J gene: TRBJ2-7
D gene: TRBD2
V gene: TRBV7-3
clone size: NA
CDR3 DNA: TGTGCCAGCAGCTTACGGTCTAGCGGGACCTACAATGAGCAGTACTTC
CDR3 protein: CASSLRSSGTYNEQYF